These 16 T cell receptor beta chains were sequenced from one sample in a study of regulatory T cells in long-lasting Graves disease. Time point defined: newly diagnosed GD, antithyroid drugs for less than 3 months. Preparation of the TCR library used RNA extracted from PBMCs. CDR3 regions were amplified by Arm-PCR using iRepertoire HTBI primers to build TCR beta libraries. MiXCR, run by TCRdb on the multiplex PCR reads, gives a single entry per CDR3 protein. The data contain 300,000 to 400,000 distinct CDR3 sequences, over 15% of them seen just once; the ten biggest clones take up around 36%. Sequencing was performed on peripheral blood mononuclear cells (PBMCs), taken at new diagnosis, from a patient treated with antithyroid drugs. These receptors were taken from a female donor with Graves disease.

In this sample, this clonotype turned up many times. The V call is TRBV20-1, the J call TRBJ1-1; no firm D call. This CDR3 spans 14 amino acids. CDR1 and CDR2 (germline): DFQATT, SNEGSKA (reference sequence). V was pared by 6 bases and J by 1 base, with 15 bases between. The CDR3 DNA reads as TGCAGTGCCAAGCGAGGGAGTGCGAACACTGAAGCTTTCTTT. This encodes CSAKRGSANTEAFF.

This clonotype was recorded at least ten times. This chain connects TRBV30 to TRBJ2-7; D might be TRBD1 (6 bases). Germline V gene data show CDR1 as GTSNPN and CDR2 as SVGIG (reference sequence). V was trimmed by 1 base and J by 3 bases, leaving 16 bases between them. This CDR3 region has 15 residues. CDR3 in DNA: TGTGCCTGGAGTGCCCCCGGACAGAGAATCTACGAGCAGTACTTC. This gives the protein CAWSAPGQRIYEQYF.

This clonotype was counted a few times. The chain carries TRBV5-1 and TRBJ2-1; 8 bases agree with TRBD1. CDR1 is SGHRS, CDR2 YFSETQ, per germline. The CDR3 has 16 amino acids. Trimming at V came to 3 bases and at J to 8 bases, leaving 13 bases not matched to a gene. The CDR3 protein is CASSSSGGQFRDEQFF. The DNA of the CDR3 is TGCGCCAGCAGCTCCTCAGGGGGCCAGTTTAGAGATGAGCAGTTCTTC.

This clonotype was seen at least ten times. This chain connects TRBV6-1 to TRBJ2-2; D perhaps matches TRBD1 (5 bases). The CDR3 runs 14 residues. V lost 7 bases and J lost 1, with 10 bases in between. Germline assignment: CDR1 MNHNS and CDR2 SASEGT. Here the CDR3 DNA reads TGTGCCAGCACCTACCAGGGGAACACCGGGGAGCTGTTTTTT. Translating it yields CASTYQGNTGELFF.

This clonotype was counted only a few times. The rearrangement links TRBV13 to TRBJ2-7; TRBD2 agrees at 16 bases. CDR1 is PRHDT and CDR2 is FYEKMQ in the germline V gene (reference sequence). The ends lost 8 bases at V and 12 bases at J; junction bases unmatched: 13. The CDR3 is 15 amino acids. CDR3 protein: CASGRSGTSGRARYF. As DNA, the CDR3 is TGTGCCAGCGGCAGATCCGGGACTAGCGGGAGGGCTCGGTACTTC.

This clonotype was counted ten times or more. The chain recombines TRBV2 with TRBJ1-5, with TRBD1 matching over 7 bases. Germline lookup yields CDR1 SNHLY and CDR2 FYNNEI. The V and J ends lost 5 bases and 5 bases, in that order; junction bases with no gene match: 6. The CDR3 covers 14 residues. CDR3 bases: TGTGCCAGCAGTAGAACAGGGGCGGATCAGCCCCAGCATTTT. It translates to CASSRTGADQPQHF.

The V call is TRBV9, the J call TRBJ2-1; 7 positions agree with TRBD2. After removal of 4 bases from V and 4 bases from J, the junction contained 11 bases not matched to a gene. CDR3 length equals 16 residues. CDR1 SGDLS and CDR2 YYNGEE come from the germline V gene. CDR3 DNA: TGTGCCAGCAGCCCAAGCGGGGTGTTGACTTACAATGAGCAGTTCTTC. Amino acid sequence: CASSPSGVLTYNEQFF.

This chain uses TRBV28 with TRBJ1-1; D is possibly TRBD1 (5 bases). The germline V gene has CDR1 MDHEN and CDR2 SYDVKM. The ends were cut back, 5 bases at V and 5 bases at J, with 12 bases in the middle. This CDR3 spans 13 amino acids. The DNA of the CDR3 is TGTGCCAGCAGTACGGGGGGGGAGACTGAAGCTTTCTTT. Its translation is CASSTGGETEAFF. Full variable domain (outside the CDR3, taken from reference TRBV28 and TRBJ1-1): DVKVTQSSRYLVKRTGEKVFLECVQDMDHENMFWYRQDPGLGLRLIYFSYDVKMKEKGDIPEGYSVSREKKERFSLILESASTNQTSMYLCASSTGGETEAFFGQGTRLTVV.

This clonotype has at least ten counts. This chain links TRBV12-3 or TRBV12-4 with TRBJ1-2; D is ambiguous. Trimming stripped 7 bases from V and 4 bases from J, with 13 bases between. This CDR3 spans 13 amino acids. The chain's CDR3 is CASTSVGFYGYTF. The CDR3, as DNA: TGTGCCAGCACCTCGGTAGGATTCTATGGCTACACCTTC.

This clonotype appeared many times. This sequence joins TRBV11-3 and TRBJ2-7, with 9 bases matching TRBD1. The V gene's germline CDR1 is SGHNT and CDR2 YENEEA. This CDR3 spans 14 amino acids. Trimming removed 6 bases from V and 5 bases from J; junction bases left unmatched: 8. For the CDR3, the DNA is TGTGCCAGCAGTATTGGACAGGGGCAACACGAGCAGTACTTC. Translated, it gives CASSIGQGQHEQYF.

The CDR3 protein is CASSLAGGKENIQYF. For the CDR3, the DNA is TGCGCCAGCAGCTTGGCCGGGGGGAAGGAAAACATTCAGTACTTC. The chain has TRBV5-1 and TRBJ2-4; 7 positions agree with TRBD2. The J segment lost 5 bases and the V segment lost 0 bases, leaving 5 bases of the junction unmatched. There are 15 residues in the CDR3. The germline V gene has CDR1 SGHRS and CDR2 YFSETQ.

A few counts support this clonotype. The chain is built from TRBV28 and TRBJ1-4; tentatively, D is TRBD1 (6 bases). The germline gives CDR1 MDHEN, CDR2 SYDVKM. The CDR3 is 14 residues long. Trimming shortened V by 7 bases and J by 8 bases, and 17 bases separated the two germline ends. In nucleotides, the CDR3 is TGTGCCAGCATCCAACCAGGGGCAGGAGAAAAACTGTTTTTT. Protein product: CASIQPGAGEKLFF.

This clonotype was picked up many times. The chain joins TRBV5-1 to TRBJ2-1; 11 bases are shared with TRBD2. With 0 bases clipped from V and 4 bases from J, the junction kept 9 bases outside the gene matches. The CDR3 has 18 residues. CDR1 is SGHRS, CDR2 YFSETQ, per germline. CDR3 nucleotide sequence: TGCGCCAGCAGCTTGGTAGGCGGGACTAGCGGTCAATACAATGAGCAGTTCTTC. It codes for CASSLVGGTSGQYNEQFF.

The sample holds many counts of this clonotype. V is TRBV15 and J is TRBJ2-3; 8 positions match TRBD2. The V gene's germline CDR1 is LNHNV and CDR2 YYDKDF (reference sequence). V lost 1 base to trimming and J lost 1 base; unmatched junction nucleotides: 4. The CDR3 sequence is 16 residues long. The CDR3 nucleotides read TGTGCCACCAGCAGAGGAGCGGGAGTGGGCACAGATACGCAGTATTTT. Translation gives CATSRGAGVGTDTQYF.

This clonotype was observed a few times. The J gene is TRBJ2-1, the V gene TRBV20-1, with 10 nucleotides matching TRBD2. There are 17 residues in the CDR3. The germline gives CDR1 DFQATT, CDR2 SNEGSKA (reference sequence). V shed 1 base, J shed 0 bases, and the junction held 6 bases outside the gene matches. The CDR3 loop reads CSARGLAGPSSYNEQFF. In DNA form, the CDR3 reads TGCAGTGCTAGAGGACTAGCGGGCCCAAGCTCCTACAATGAGCAGTTCTTC.

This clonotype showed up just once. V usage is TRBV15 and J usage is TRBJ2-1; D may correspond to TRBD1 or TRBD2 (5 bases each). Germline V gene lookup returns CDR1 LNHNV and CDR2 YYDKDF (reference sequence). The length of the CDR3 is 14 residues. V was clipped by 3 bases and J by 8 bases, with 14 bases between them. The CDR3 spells CATSREMGVDEQFF. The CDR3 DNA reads TGTGCCACCAGCAGGGAGATGGGGGTCGATGAGCAGTTCTTC.